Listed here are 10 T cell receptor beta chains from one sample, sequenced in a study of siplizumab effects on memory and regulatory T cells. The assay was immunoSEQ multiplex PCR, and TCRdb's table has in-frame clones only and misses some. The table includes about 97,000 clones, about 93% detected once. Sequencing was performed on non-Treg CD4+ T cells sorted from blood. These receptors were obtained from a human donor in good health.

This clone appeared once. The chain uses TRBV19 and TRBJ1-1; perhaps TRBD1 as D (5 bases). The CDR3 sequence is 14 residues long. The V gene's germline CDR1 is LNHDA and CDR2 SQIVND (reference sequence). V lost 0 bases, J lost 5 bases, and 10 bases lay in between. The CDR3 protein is CASSIEARGTEAFF. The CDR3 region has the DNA TGTGCCAGTAGTATAGAAGCCCGGGGGACTGAAGCTTTCTTT.

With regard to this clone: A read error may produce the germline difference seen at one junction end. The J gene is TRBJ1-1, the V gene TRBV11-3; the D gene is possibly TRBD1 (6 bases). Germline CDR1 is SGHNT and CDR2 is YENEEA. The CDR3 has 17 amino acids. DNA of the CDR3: TGTGCCAGCAGTTTAGGCGGGGGGCAACTCATGAACACTGAAGCTTTCTTT. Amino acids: CASSLGGGQLMNTEAFF.

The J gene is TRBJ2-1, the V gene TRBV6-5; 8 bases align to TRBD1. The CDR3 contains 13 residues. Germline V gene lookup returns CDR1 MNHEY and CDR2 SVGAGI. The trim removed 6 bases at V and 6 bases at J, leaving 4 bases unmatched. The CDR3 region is CASRRQGANEQFF. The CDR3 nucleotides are TGTGCCAGCAGACGTCAGGGGGCCAATGAGCAGTTCTTC.

The CDR3 here is CASSLTSGTKAFF. In DNA, the CDR3 is TGTGCCAGCAGCCTCACGTCCGGGACCAAAGCTTTCTTT. The chain carries TRBV7-9 and TRBJ1-1, with a possible D match to TRBD1 (5 bases). CDR1 SEHNR and CDR2 FQNEAQ come from the germline V gene (reference sequence). The V end was cut by 5 bases, the J end by 9 bases, with 16 bases between. The CDR3 length is 13 residues.

The DNA for the CDR3 is TGTGCCAGCAGCTTAGAGGGACAGGGGCCCAATGAGCAGTTCTTC. Its protein product is CASSLEGQGPNEQFF. The chain combines TRBV7-2 with TRBJ2-1; 10 bases agree with TRBD1. Germline CDR1 reads SGHTA; CDR2 reads FQGNSA. This CDR3 is 15 amino acids long. V lost 1 base, J lost 6 bases, and 3 bases stayed unmatched. Supplemented by reference TRBV7-2 and TRBJ2-1, the full variable domain reads GAGVSQSPSNKVTEKGKDVELRCDPISGHTALYWYRQSLGQGLEFLIYFQGNSAPDKSGLPSDRFSAERTGGSVSTLTIQRTQQEDSAVYLCASSLEGQGPNEQFFGPGTRLTVL.

The CDR3 loop reads CASSNRGAVNVLTF. The CDR3 DNA follows: TGTGCCAGCAGCAACAGGGGGGCGGTCAACGTCCTGACTTTC. The V gene is TRBV9, the J gene TRBJ2-6, with TRBD1 identical over 8 bases. Germline-derived CDR1 and CDR2 are SGDLS and YYNGEE. J lost 9 bases, V lost 4 bases, and 6 bases had no gene match. This CDR3 region has 14 residues.

CDR3 protein: CAWMAGTPGANVLTF. The DNA for the CDR3 is TGTGCCTGGATGGCAGGAACCCCTGGGGCCAACGTCCTGACTTTC. The rearrangement joins TRBV30 to TRBJ2-6; D unclear. CDR1 GTSNPN and CDR2 SVGIG come from the germline V gene (reference sequence). The CDR3 loop spans 15 amino acids. Trimming shortened V by 4 bases and J by 2 bases, and 12 bases separated the two germline ends.

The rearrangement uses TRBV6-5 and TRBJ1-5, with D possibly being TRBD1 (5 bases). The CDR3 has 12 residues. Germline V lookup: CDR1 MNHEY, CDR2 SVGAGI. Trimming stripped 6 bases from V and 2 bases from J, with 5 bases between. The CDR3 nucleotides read TGTGCCAGCAGAGGGGGCAATCAGCCCCAGCATTTT. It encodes CASRGGNQPQHF.

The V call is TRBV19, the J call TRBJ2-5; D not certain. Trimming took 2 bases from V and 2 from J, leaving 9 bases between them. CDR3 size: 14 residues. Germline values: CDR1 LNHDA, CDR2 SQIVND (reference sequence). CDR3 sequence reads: CASSIKVTQETQYF. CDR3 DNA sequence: TGTGCCAGTAGTATAAAGGTAACACAAGAGACCCAGTACTTC.

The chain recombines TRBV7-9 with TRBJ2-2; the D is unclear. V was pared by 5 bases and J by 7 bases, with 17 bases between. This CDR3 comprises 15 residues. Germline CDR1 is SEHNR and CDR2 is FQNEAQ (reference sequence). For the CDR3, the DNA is TGTGCCAGCAGCCGGCCAGTGGGCGGAAACGGGGAGCTGTTTTTT. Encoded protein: CASSRPVGGNGELFF.